The present TCR beta chain was sequenced within a study of blood T cell repertoires in COVID-19. Whole-study context: Sites across the United States, Italy and Spain contributed samples from acute and convalescent COVID-19.

The CDR3 extends over 14 amino acids. V was cut by 7 bases and J by 10 bases, with 17 bases left in between. Germline-derived CDR1 and CDR2 are LGHDT and YNNKEL (reference sequence). Repertoires were generated with immunoSEQ multiplex PCR, while TCRdb's copy carries only in-frame clones and drops some. The repertoire has 90,000 to 150,000 clones, roughly nine tenths of them found once; the top ten carry 25% to 30%. The source material was peripheral blood. The genes are TRBV3-1 (or the pseudogene TRBV3-2) and TRBJ1-6, with D possibly TRBD1 on 5 matching bases. The origin of this receptor is a man between 65 and 85 years old with active or convalescent COVID-19. CDR3 loop: CASTWGQGGSPLHF. The CDR3 DNA sequence: TGTGCCAGCACTTGGGGCCAGGGAGGATCACCCCTCCACTTT.